This TCR beta chain was sequenced for a study of breast tumors, draining lymph nodes, adjacent tissues. Germline-derived CDR1 and CDR2 are SGDLS and YYNGEE. The CDR3 totals 15 residues. TCRdb re-called the multiplex PCR reads with MiXCR, one entry per CDR3 protein. Of tens of thousands of distinct CDR3 sequences in the sample, around two thirds are singletons; the top ten hold approximately 21%. This clonotype was recorded many times. A much larger clone differs by one base, so this may be a read error. The sequenced sample was tumor-adjacent breast tissue. The chain links TRBV9 to TRBJ1-2, with D uncertain. The receptor was isolated from a female donor with breast cancer. Some clones in this sample may be carry-over from other donors' samples. CDR3 bases: TGTGCCAGCAGCGTAGAGGGCACGGGCAGAAATGGCTCCACCTTC. Its translation is CASSVEGTGRNGSTF.